This entry lists 16 T cell receptor beta chains sequenced from one sample in a study of blood T cell repertoires in COVID-19. Profiled with immunoSEQ multiplex PCR; TCRdb holds only in-frame clones, not every one. The repertoire holds approximately 270,000 clones, approximately 91% seen once, with 1.2% in the top ten. Source material: PBMCs or T cells enriched from blood (not recorded which). These receptors came from a human donor in a cohort exposed to, infected with or recovered from COVID-19 (not recorded which). The donor label of this sample is uncertain.

V gene TRBV30 combines with J gene TRBJ1-1; D remains ambiguous. Germline CDR1 reads GTSNPN; CDR2 reads SVGIG (reference sequence). CDR3 length equals 13 residues. Trimming removed 1 base at V and 5 bases at J, with 11 bases between. CDR3 sequence (DNA): TGTGCCTGGAGTGCCTCGTTGTCGACTGAAGCTTTCTTT. Its protein product is CAWSASLSTEAFF. The full variable domain, with the rest looked up from reference TRBV30 and TRBJ1-1, is SQTIHQWPATLVQPVGSPLSLECTVEGTSNPNLYWYRQAAGRGLQLLFYSVGIGQISSEVPQNLSASRPQDRQFILSSKKLLLSDSGFYLCAWSASLSTEAFFGQGTRLTVV.

This clone has a single count. The chain is built from TRBV2 and TRBJ2-1; no clear D gene. The CDR3 runs to 11 residues. The germline gives CDR1 SNHLY, CDR2 FYNNEI. The V end was cut by 6 bases, the J end by 7 bases, with 7 bases between. The CDR3 here is CASSVRNEQFF. DNA of the CDR3: TGTGCCAGCAGCGTCCGTAATGAGCAGTTCTTC.

As regards this clone: Within the sample, other DNA sequences also encode this same CDR3. V usage is TRBV5-1 and J usage is TRBJ2-3; 7 nucleotides agree with TRBD2. Germline assignment: CDR1 SGHRS and CDR2 YFSETQ. V shed 2 bases and J 1 base; nucleotides not matched to a gene: 4. The CDR3 has 15 residues. The CDR3, as DNA: TGCGCCAGCAGCTTTGGGCTAGCGGGCACAGATACGCAGTATTTT. Protein: CASSFGLAGTDTQYF.

The rearrangement joins TRBV19 to TRBJ1-1; D is unclear. V shed 2 bases and J shed 1 base, with 8 bases lying between them. The CDR3 runs to 14 residues. Looked up from germline, CDR1 is LNHDA and CDR2 is SQIVND (reference sequence). The DNA of the CDR3 is TGTGCCAGTAGTATAACGGCAGGGAACACTGAAGCTTTCTTT. As protein: CASSITAGNTEAFF. The variable domain in full, with the rest retrieved from reference TRBV19 and TRBJ1-1, is DGGITQSPKYLFRKEGQNVTLSCEQNLNHDAMYWYRQDPGQGLRLIYYSQIVNDFQKGDIAEGYSVSREKKESFPLTVTSAQKNPTAFYLCASSITAGNTEAFFGQGTRLTVV.

The CDR3 region is CASTYTGELFF. The CDR3 DNA is TGCGCCAGCACGTACACCGGGGAGCTGTTTTTT. The chain has TRBV5-1 and TRBJ2-2; D ambiguous. CDR1 and CDR2 from the germline V gene are SGHRS and YFSETQ. With 6 bases removed from V and 3 bases from J, the gap between germline ends came to 3 bases. The CDR3 is made up of 11 amino acids.

The chain has TRBV11-2 and TRBJ2-7; the D gene is possibly TRBD1 (6 bases). CDR1 is SGHAT, CDR2 FQNNGV, per germline. The V gene lost 6 bases and the J gene lost 2 bases, with 17 bases spanning the gap. The CDR3 extends over 15 amino acids. The CDR3 here is CASRSLRDTPYEQYF. In DNA, the CDR3 is TGTGCCAGCAGATCCCTCCGGGACACTCCCTACGAGCAGTACTTC.

CDR3 sequence reads: CASSLAGVNPNTGELFF. DNA for the CDR3: TGTGCCAGTAGTCTAGCGGGGGTGAACCCGAACACCGGGGAGCTGTTTTTT. The chain has TRBV19 and TRBJ2-2; 10 positions match TRBD2. Germline V gives CDR1 LNHDA, CDR2 SQIVND (reference sequence). Unmatched junction bases numbered 6, after V lost 5 bases and J lost 0 bases. This CDR3 contains 17 residues. Together with reference TRBV19 and TRBJ2-2, the CDR3 gives the full variable domain: DGGITQSPKYLFRKEGQNVTLSCEQNLNHDAMYWYRQDPGQGLRLIYYSQIVNDFQKGDIAEGYSVSREKKESFPLTVTSAQKNPTAFYLCASSLAGVNPNTGELFFGEGSRLTVL.

This chain's CDR3 is CASSLRSGGYGYTF. CDR3 DNA sequence: TGTGCCAGCAGCCTACGGTCAGGGGGCTATGGCTACACCTTC. The rearrangement uses TRBV7-9 and TRBJ1-2, with 7 bases that match TRBD1. V dropped 5 bases and J dropped 4; count of bases not matched to a gene: 7. The CDR3 is 14 residues long. In germline, CDR1 is SEHNR, CDR2 FQNEAQ (reference sequence).

This chain links TRBV10-3 with TRBJ1-2; tentative D call: TRBD1 (6 bases). The CDR3 is 13 amino acids. V was pared by 5 bases and J by 8 bases, with 15 bases between. Germline V CDR1 and CDR2: ENHRY, SYGVKD. CDR3 DNA sequence: TGTGCCATCAGTCAAGACAGGTCAGGCGGCTACACCTTC. Translating it yields CAISQDRSGGYTF.

This rearrangement joins TRBV6-2 or TRBV6-3 to TRBJ2-5; 11 bases fit TRBD2. V lost 6 bases and J lost 2; bases outside the gene matches: 5. The CDR3 length is 15 residues. CDR1 is MNHEY, CDR2 SVGEGT, per germline. CDR3 sequence: CASSNLAGGQETQYF. The CDR3 DNA sequence: TGTGCCAGCAGCAACCTAGCGGGGGGACAAGAGACCCAGTACTTC.

The chain joins TRBV27 to TRBJ1-1; possible D gene TRBD1, 5 bases. Trimming cost V 5 bases and J 1 base, with 14 bases left between them. This CDR3 contains 15 residues. Looked up from germline, CDR1 is MNHEY and CDR2 is SMNVEV (reference sequence). The CDR3 nucleotides read TGTGCCAGCAGTCCCCGCGGGGGGAAGAACACTGAAGCTTTCTTT. This encodes CASSPRGGKNTEAFF.

The rearrangement uses TRBV9 and TRBJ2-6; 7 bases are shared with TRBD2. The germline V gene encodes CDR1 SGDLS and CDR2 YYNGEE. With V trimmed by 0 bases and J by 14 bases, 2 bases remained unmatched. This CDR3 contains 12 residues. The CDR3 loop reads CASSVVGGILTF. The CDR3 DNA reads TGTGCCAGCAGCGTAGTGGGAGGGATCCTGACTTTC.

The chain combines TRBV28 with TRBJ2-3; D is uncertain. V was cut by 1 base and J by 0 bases, with 11 bases left in between. Germline V lookup: CDR1 MDHEN, CDR2 SYDVKM. The CDR3 is 16 residues long. The CDR3 sequence: CASSLLATSSTDTQYF. DNA of the CDR3: TGTGCCAGCAGTTTATTGGCGACATCTAGCACAGATACGCAGTATTTT.

V is TRBV4-1 and J is TRBJ1-5; D is undetermined. V lost 1 base to trimming and J lost 5 bases, with 9 bases between them. Germline CDR1 is MGHRA and CDR2 is YSYEKL. The CDR3 loop spans 14 amino acids. CDR3: CASSQVFSDQPQHF. The CDR3 region has the DNA TGCGCCAGCAGCCAAGTTTTCAGTGATCAGCCCCAGCATTTT.

This rearrangement joins TRBV5-5 to TRBJ1-5; 8 positions match TRBD1. This CDR3 is 13 amino acids long. CDR1 is SGHKS and CDR2 is YYEKEE in the germline V gene (reference sequence). The junction had 2 bases not matched to a gene; V was cut back by 4 bases and J by 5 bases. This CDR3 is CASSGTGDQPQHF. The CDR3 DNA reads as TGTGCCAGCAGCGGGACAGGTGATCAGCCCCAGCATTTT. Using reference TRBV5-5 and TRBJ1-5 for the parts outside the CDR3, the full variable domain is DAGVTQSPTHLIKTRGQQVTLRCSPISGHKSVSWYQQVLGQGPQFIFQYYEKEERGRGNFPDRFSARQFPNYSSELNVNALLLGDSALYLCASSGTGDQPQHFGDGTRLSIL.

The rearrangement uses TRBV6-4 and TRBJ1-4; D is undetermined. CDR1 is MRHNA, CDR2 SNTAGT, per germline. V was pared by 6 bases and J by 7 bases, with 18 bases between. The CDR3 sequence is 15 residues long. The CDR3 DNA reads as TGTGCCAGCAGCCCAAATGACGGGGAAGGTGAAAAACTGTTTTTT. Translated: CASSPNDGEGEKLFF.